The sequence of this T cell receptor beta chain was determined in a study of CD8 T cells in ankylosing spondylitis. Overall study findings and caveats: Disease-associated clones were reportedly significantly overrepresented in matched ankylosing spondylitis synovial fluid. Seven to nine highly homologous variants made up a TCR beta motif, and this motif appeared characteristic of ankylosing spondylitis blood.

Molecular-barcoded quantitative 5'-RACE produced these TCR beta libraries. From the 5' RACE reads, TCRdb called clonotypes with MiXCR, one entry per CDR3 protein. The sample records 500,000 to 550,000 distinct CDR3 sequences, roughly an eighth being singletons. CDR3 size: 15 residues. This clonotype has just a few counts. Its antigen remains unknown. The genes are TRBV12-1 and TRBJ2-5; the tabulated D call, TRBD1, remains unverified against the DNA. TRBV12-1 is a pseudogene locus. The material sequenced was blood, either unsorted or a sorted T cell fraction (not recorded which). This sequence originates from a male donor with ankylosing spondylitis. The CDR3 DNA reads TGTGCCAGCAGCTCCTCTGACCAGGGTGCGGAGACCCAGTACTTC. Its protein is CASSSSDQGAETQYF.